Each of the 3 T cell receptor beta chains below was sequenced from the same sample in a study of cytomegalovirus exposure and HLA in healthy donors. The study ran its PCR with 60 Vbeta and 13 Jbeta primers. The table came from immunoSEQ multiplex PCR; TCRdb's copy has only in-frame clones and leaves some out. The sample contains around 220,000 clones, 60% to 85% of which appear only once. Specimen: PBMCs. The receptors shown here come from a middle-aged man in good health and CMV-seronegative.

The sample holds one count of this clone. The V gene is TRBV27, the J gene TRBJ2-1; 8 bases match TRBD1. The CDR3 contains 15 residues. CDR1 is MNHEY, CDR2 SMNVEV, per germline (reference sequence). The V gene end was trimmed by 3 bases and the J gene end by 7 bases; junction bases not matched to a gene: 8. The CDR3, as DNA: TGTGCCAGCAGTTTCGACAGGGGATCCAGGAATGAGCAGTTCTTC. This translates into CASSFDRGSRNEQFF.

V and J are TRBV6-5 and TRBJ1-1; 11 bases line up with TRBD1. The CDR3 runs 14 residues. CDR1 is MNHEY, CDR2 SVGAGI, per germline. V shed 2 bases and J 7 bases; nucleotides not matched to a gene: 3. CDR3 amino acids: CASSYGQGAGEAFF. In nucleotides, the CDR3 is TGTGCCAGCAGTTACGGACAGGGGGCTGGTGAAGCTTTCTTT.

This rearrangement joins TRBV7-3 to TRBJ2-1, with 13 bases identical to TRBD2. CDR3 length: 15 amino acids. The germline gives CDR1 SGHTA, CDR2 FQGTGA. Unmatched junction bases numbered 5, after V lost 3 bases and J lost 9 bases. As DNA, the CDR3 is TGTGCCAGCAGCTTGGGGACTAGCGGGACAGTTGAGCAGTTCTTC. This sequence encodes CASSLGTSGTVEQFF.